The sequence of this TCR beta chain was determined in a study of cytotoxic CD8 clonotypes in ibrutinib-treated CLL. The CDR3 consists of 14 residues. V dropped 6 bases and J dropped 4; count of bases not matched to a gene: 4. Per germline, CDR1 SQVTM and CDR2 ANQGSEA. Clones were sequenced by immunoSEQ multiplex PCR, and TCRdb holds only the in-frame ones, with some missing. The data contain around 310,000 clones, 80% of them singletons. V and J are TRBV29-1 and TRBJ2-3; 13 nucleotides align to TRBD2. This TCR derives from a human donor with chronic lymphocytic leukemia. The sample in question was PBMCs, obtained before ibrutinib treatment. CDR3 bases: TGCAGCGTGGGGACTAGCGGGGTCTCAGATACGCAGTATTTT. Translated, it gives CSVGTSGVSDTQYF.